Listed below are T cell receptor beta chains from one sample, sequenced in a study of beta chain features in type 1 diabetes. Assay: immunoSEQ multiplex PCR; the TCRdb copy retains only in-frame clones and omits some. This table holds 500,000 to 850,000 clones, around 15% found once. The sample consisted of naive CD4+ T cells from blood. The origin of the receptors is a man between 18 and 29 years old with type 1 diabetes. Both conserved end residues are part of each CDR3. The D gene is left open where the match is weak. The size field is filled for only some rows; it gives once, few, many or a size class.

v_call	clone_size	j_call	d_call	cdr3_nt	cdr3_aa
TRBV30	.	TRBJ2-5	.	TGTGCCTGGAGTGTTCTCCCAGCCCAAGAGACCCAGTACTTC	CAWSVLPAQETQYF
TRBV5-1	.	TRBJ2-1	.	TGCGCCAGCAGCAAGGGGGGACTGAACAATGAGCAGTTCTTC	CASSKGGLNNEQFF
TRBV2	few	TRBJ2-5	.	TGTGCCAGCCGACAGGAGAGTGAGACCCAGTACTTC	CASRQESETQYF
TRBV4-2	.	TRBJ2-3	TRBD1	TGTGCCAGCAGCGGGGACAGCAGGACAGATACGCAGTATTTT	CASSGDSRTDTQYF
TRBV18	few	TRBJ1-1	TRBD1	TGTGCCAGCTCACCTTCCGCCGGGCAGGGGGGGACTGAAGCTTTCTTT	CASSPSAGQGGTEAFF
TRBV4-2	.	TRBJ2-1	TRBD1	TGTGCCAGCAGCCAAGCATTGGGCAGCGGACAGGAATTAAATGAGCAGTTCTTC	CASSQALGSGQELNEQFF
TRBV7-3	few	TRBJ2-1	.	TGTGCCAGCTCCAGCGCCGCCTACAATGAGCAGTTCTTC	CASSSAAYNEQFF
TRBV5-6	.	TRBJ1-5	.	TGTGCCAGCAGCTCGGACAGCGGCAATCAGCCCCAGCATTTT	CASSSDSGNQPQHF
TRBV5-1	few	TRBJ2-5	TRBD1	TGCGCCAGCAGCGAGGGACAGGACCCGACCCAGTACTTC	CASSEGQDPTQYF
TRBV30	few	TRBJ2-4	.	TGTGCCTGGAGTGTTGGGGCCTTGGAAAACATTCAGTACTTC	CAWSVGALENIQYF
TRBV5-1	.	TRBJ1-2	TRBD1	TGCGCCAGCAGCTTGGGGCCCCAGACAGGGGGCGTGAGTGGCTACACCTTC	CASSLGPQTGGVSGYTF
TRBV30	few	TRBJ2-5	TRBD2	TGTGCCTGGAACCGGGGGGTTCAAGAGACCCAGTACTTC	CAWNRGVQETQYF
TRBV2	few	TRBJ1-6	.	TGTGCCAGCACCCAGGACGGCGGCGGTTCACCCCTCCACTTT	CASTQDGGGSPLHF
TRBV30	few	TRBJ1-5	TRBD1	TGTGCCTGGAGTCCGACAGGGGGAAGTCAGCCCCAGCATTTT	CAWSPTGGSQPQHF
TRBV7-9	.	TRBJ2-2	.	TGTGCCAGCAGCTCACCACTTCAGAGGGGCGGGGAGCTGTTTTTT	CASSSPLQRGGELFF
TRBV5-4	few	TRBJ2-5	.	TGTGCCAGCAGCTTGAGCGGGGAGACCCAGTACTTC	CASSLSGETQYF
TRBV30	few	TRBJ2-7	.	TGTGCCTGGAGTGAGCAGTACTTC	CAWSEQYF
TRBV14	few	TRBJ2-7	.	TGTGCCAGCAGCCAATACAGCCAGCAGTACTTC	CASSQYSQQYF
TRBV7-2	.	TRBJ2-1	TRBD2	TGTGCCAGCAGCTCCCGGACTAGCGGGGGGTGGAATGAGCAGTTCTTC	CASSSRTSGGWNEQFF
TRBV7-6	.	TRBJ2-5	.	TGTGCCAGCAGTGACTCCGGGGGTGAGACCCAGTACTTC	CASSDSGGETQYF
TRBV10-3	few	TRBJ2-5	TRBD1	TGTGCCATCAGTGACCAAGGACAGGGGGCGCGGGAGACCCAGTACTTC	CAISDQGQGARETQYF
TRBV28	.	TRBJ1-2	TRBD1	TGTGCCAGCAGCACCACGACAGGGCCTGGCTACACCTTC	CASSTTTGPGYTF
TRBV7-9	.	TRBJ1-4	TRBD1	TGTGCCAGCAGATTGGACAGGGGTAATGAAAAACTGTTTTTT	CASRLDRGNEKLFF
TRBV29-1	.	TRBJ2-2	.	TGCAGCGTCCTCTTAAGGGGCAGTAGTTCCCCCGGGGAGCTGTTTTTT	CSVLLRGSSSPGELFF
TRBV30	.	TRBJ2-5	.	TGTGCCTGGAGTGCCGAGGGGGTCTGGGGGGAGACCCAGTACTTC	CAWSAEGVWGETQYF
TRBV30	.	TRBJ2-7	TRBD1	TGTGCCTGGAGTGTACTTAGACAGGGGGAGTCCGAGCAGTACTTC	CAWSVLRQGESEQYF
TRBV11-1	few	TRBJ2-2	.	TGTGCCAGCTCTAGGGAACGTAGGATCTCCGGGGAGCTGTTTTTT	CASSRERRISGELFF
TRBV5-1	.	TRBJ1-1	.	TGCGCCAGCAGCTTGGCGAGTAACACTGAAGCTTTCTTT	CASSLASNTEAFF
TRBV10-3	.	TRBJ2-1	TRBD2	TGTGCCATCAGTGACAGACTAGCGGACTACAATGAGCAGTTCTTC	CAISDRLADYNEQFF
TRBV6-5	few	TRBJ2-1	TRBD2	TGTGCCAGCAGTTCCGTAGCGGGATGGTCCTACAATGAGCAGTTCTTC	CASSSVAGWSYNEQFF
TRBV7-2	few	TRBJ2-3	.	TGTGCCAGCAGCTCCTTAGGGACCACGGATACGCAGTATTTT	CASSSLGTTDTQYF
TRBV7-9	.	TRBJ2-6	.	TGTGCCAGCAGCTTGCACAGGGTCTCTGGGGCCAACGTCCTGACTTTC	CASSLHRVSGANVLTF
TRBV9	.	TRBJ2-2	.	TGTGCCAGCAGCTCCACCGGGACAATCTCCGGGGAGCTGTTTTTT	CASSSTGTISGELFF
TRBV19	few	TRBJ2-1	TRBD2	TGTGCCAGTAGTATAGGGACTAGCGACAATGAGCAGTTCTTC	CASSIGTSDNEQFF
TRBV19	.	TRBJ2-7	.	TGTGCCAGTAGTATAGGTCAGGGCTACGAGCAGTACTTC	CASSIGQGYEQYF
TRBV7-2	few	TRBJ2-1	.	TGTGCCAGCAGCCCAGTGGGATACAATGAGCAGTTCTTC	CASSPVGYNEQFF
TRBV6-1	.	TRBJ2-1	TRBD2	TGTGCCAGCAGTGAAGGGACTAGAATCAATGAGCAGTTCTTC	CASSEGTRINEQFF
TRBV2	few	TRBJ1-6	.	TGTGCCAGCAGTAAGGACAGATTCCCCTTTAATTCACCCCTCCACTTT	CASSKDRFPFNSPLHF
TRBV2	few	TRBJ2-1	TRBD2	TGTGCTTCCCGCGAGGGGACTAGTACAAATGAGCAGTTCTTC	CASREGTSTNEQFF
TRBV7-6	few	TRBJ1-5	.	TGTGCCAGCAGCGCCCAGTATGGTAGCAATCAGCCCCAGCATTTT	CASSAQYGSNQPQHF
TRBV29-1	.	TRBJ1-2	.	TGCAGCGTTGAAGGTCAGGGAAATGGCTACACCTTC	CSVEGQGNGYTF
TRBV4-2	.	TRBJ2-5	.	TGTGCCAGCAGCCAAGGACTTCTGGTGGAGGAGACCCAGTACTTC	CASSQGLLVEETQYF
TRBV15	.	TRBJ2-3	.	TGTGCCACCAGCAGTAGAGTAAGCACAGATACGCAGTATTTT	CATSSRVSTDTQYF
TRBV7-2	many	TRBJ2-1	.	TGTGCCAGCAGCGCTAGCGCTAGCTCCTACAATGAGCAGTTCTTC	CASSASASSYNEQFF
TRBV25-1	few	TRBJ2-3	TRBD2	TGTGCCAGCAGTGAGGGCGGGAGTTTCACAGATACGCAGTATTTT	CASSEGGSFTDTQYF
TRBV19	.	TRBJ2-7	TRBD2	TGTGCCAGCCGAGGCGGGGGTAGCGGCTACGAGCAGTACTTC	CASRGGGSGYEQYF
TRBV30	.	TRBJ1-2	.	TGTGCCTGGAGCGAGGGCAGAAACTATGGCTACACCTTC	CAWSEGRNYGYTF
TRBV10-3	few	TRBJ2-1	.	TGTGCCATCACCCGGGCAACGGGCGATGAGCAGTTCTTC	CAITRATGDEQFF
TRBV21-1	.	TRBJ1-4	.	TGTGCCAGCAGCAAACGGACAGGGGGCTCCGAAAAACTGTTTTTT	CASSKRTGGSEKLFF
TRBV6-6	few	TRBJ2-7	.	TGTGCCAGCAGCAGGAACACGTACGAGCAGTACTTC	CASSRNTYEQYF
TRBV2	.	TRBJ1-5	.	TGTGCCAGCAGTGAAAGGCAGAAAGGACAGCCCCAGCATTTT	CASSERQKGQPQHF
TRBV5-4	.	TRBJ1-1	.	TGTGCCAGCAGCACCGGGACGGGGGGCCTGAACACTGAAGCTTTCTTT	CASSTGTGGLNTEAFF
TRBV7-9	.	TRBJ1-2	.	TGTGCCAGCAGCCCCAGGGACTATGGCTACACCTTC	CASSPRDYGYTF
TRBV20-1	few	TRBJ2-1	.	TGCAGTGCTTCGGACAACAATGAGCAGTTCTTC	CSASDNNEQFF